Listed below are T cell receptor beta chains from one sample, sequenced in a study of metastatic and nonmetastatic thyroid tumors. MiXCR re-clonotyped the PCR reads for TCRdb. The sample carries about 25,000 clones, 20% to 25% recorded once. The sample was blood. These receptors originate from a male donor with papillary thyroid cancer or a benign thyroid nodule (not recorded which). Some clones in this sample may be carry-over from other donors' samples. CDR3s include the opening cysteine and the closing phenylalanine or tryptophan. The D gene is left open where the match is weak. Clone size appears in some rows only: once, few, many, or a class for an expanded clone.

J gene,D gene,V gene,clone size,CDR3 DNA,CDR3 protein
TRBJ1-1,TRBD1,TRBV4-1,many,TGCGCCAGCAGCCTCCGGAGGGGGCAGACTGAAGCTTTCTTT,CASSLRRGQTEAFF
TRBJ1-2,.,TRBV6-1,.,TGTGCCAGCAGTGAAGCCCAGGGGAGCGGCTACACCTTC,CASSEAQGSGYTF
TRBJ1-2,.,TRBV6-5,many,TGTGCCAGCAGTTACTCTCTCGAGGGTAACTATGGCTACACCTTC,CASSYSLEGNYGYTF
TRBJ2-1,.,TRBV6-1,many,TGTGCCACCCGTTTTTCCCCAGATAGTAATGAGCAGTTCTTC,CATRFSPDSNEQFF
TRBJ1-5,TRBD1,TRBV20-1,medium-sized,TGCAGTGCTAGAGGACAGGGAAATAGCAATCAGCCCCAGCATTTT,CSARGQGNSNQPQHF
TRBJ2-1,TRBD2,TRBV5-6,many,TGTGCCAGCAGCTGGACTAGCGACTCCTACAATGAGCAGTTCTTC,CASSWTSDSYNEQFF
TRBJ1-1,.,TRBV20-1,many,TGCAGTGCTAGAGACTCGGCCGGTCTCATGAACACTGAAGCTTTCTTT,CSARDSAGLMNTEAFF
TRBJ1-5,.,TRBV6-1,many,TGTGCCACCGAGCAGGGAGATAGCAATCAGCCCCAGCATTTT,CATEQGDSNQPQHF
TRBJ2-6,.,TRBV5-6,many,TGTGCCAGCAGCTTGATATTACAACCCTCTGGGGCCAACGTCCTGACTTTC,CASSLILQPSGANVLTF
TRBJ1-3,.,TRBV30,many,TGTGCCTGGACCGAGGGAGTTACGTCTGGAAACACCATATATTTT,CAWTEGVTSGNTIYF
TRBJ1-1,.,TRBV5-1,once,TGCGCCAGCATCGGAGGGAAATCTGAAGCTTTCTTT,CASIGGKSEAFF
TRBJ1-2,.,TRBV11-2,many,TGTGCCAGCAGCCGCGCCGCAGGTCGGTCGGATGGCTACACCTTC,CASSRAAGRSDGYTF
TRBJ2-3,.,TRBV6-6,many,TGTGCCAGCAGTTACCTAGGACGCAGTTCGGATACGCAGTATTTT,CASSYLGRSSDTQYF
TRBJ2-5,.,TRBV30,many,TGTGCCTGGAGAAGTACGCGGCTACAAGAGACCCAGTACTTC,CAWRSTRLQETQYF
TRBJ2-4,.,TRBV12-3/TRBV12-4,many,TGTGCCAGCAGTTCGGGGCCTAACATTCAGTACTTC,CASSSGPNIQYF
TRBJ2-7,TRBD2,TRBV20-1,many,TGCAGTGCTAGTGTGGCTAGCGGGGCCCACGAGCAGTACTTC,CSASVASGAHEQYF
TRBJ1-6,.,TRBV6-1,medium-sized,TGTGCCAGCACCCTATCCCGGTTCTCGCCCGATTCACCCCTCCACTTT,CASTLSRFSPDSPLHF
TRBJ2-1,TRBD2,TRBV20-1,many,TGCAGTGCTAGAATAGCGGGAGGGCCCGGTTCCTACAATGAGCAGTTCTTC,CSARIAGGPGSYNEQFF
TRBJ2-6,TRBD1,TRBV5-1,.,TGCGCCAGCTCGTGGGACAGGGTGACCGGGTCCAACGTCCTGACTTTC,CASSWDRVTGSNVLTF
TRBJ1-2,TRBD1,TRBV27,many,TGTGCCAGCATGGGACAGCAGGGCTACACCTTC,CASMGQQGYTF
TRBJ2-5,TRBD2,TRBV20-1,many,TGCAGTGCTAGGAAACTAGCGGGGGGAGATATGGAGACCCAGTACTTC,CSARKLAGGDMETQYF
TRBJ2-1,.,TRBV3-1,many,TGTGCCAGCAGCCAAGGGGGTGCTTACACTCTTTTCTTC,CASSQGGAYTLFF
TRBJ1-1,.,TRBV11-3,few,TGTGTCAGCAGCCAGGTGATGAACACTGAAGCTTTCTTT,CVSSQVMNTEAFF
TRBJ2-7,TRBD1,TRBV6-1,.,TGTGCCAGCAAGGACAGGGAATCGGTGGGACGCGAGCAGTACTTC,CASKDRESVGREQYF
TRBJ1-5,TRBD1,TRBV7-2,many,TGTGCCAGCAGCCCGGGGACAGGCAATCAGCCCCAGCATTTT,CASSPGTGNQPQHF
TRBJ2-5,TRBD1,TRBV10-3,few,TGTGCCATCAGTGACGACAGGGGGCGTTTGAGAGAGACCCAGTACTTC,CAISDDRGRLRETQYF
TRBJ1-1,TRBD1,TRBV28,many,TGTGCCAGCAGTTTGAGTGGGGACAGGGAGTGGACTGAAGCTTTCTTT,CASSLSGDREWTEAFF
TRBJ1-2,.,TRBV20-1,many,TGCAGTGCTAGAGATGTCGAAGTCTATGGCTACACCTTC,CSARDVEVYGYTF
TRBJ2-7,TRBD2,TRBV20-1,many,TGCAGTGCGTGCTCCTCCGGGACTAGCGGGTCCTACGAGCAGTACTTC,CSACSSGTSGSYEQYF
TRBJ2-7,.,TRBV27,many,TGTGCCAGCAGTTTAGAGACGGGGGCTCCCCACGAGCAGTACTTC,CASSLETGAPHEQYF
TRBJ2-3,TRBD1,TRBV7-8,.,TGTGCCAGCAGCTCAGGACAGGGAGGCACAGATACGCAGTATTTT,CASSSGQGGTDTQYF
TRBJ1-1,.,TRBV18,many,TGTGCCAGCTCACGGGACACCTCCCAGGACACTGAAGCTTTCTTT,CASSRDTSQDTEAFF
TRBJ2-1,.,TRBV9,many,TGTGCCAGCAGTTGGGGGGGGGCAAGAGATGAGCAGTTCTTC,CASSWGGARDEQFF
TRBJ1-1,.,TRBV11-1,.,TGTGCCACCAGCTCCAGCAACACTGAAGCTTTCTTC,CATSSSNTEAFF
TRBJ1-2,TRBD1,TRBV20-1,.,TGCAGTGCTAGAGATTACGGCAGGGGGGTGGACTATGGCTACACCTTC,CSARDYGRGVDYGYTF
TRBJ2-2,.,TRBV6-2/TRBV6-3,.,TGTGCCGGCAGTTTGGGCACCGGTGAGCTGTTTTTT,CAGSLGTGELFF
TRBJ2-7,TRBD2,TRBV6-2/TRBV6-3,.,TGTGCCAGCAGACCCGGACTAGCGGGAGTCGTCTCCTACGAGCAGTACTTC,CASRPGLAGVVSYEQYF
TRBJ2-7,.,TRBV4-1,many,TGCGCCAGCAGCCTATTCCCAATTGTGGGAGGGGGCGGAATATACGAGCAGTACTTC,CASSLFPIVGGGGIYEQYF
TRBJ2-7,.,TRBV6-1,many,TGTGCCAGCAGTTCCAGGGTCTACGAGCAGTACTTC,CASSSRVYEQYF
TRBJ2-7,.,TRBV6-4,medium-sized,TGTGCCAGCCTAACAGTGCTCTCCTACGAGCAGTACTTC,CASLTVLSYEQYF
TRBJ2-1,.,TRBV27,.,TGTGCCAGCACCCGTGGGACGGAGACTGAGCAGTTCTTC,CASTRGTETEQFF
TRBJ2-7,.,TRBV5-6,many,TGTGCCAGCAGCTTGGTTGGGAACCCCTACGAGCAGTACTTC,CASSLVGNPYEQYF
TRBJ2-7,.,TRBV11-2,.,TGTGCCAGCAGCCTATACAACCTCCTAGGAGGGAGGAGTAGAGAGCAGTACTTC,CASSLYNLLGGRSREQYF
TRBJ2-7,TRBD1,TRBV25-1,many,TGTGCCAGTATCCACACTTTACCGGGACAGGGAGTCAACGAGCAGTACTTC,CASIHTLPGQGVNEQYF
TRBJ2-1,.,TRBV15,many,TGTGCCACCAGCAGCAGCGGGTTCTACAATGAGCAGTTCTTC,CATSSSGFYNEQFF
TRBJ1-2,.,TRBV9,once,TGTGCCAGCAGCAATGGGCAGGAGCTTTCTGGCTACACCTTC,CASSNGQELSGYTF
TRBJ2-6,.,TRBV11-2,.,TGTGCCAGCAGCTCTTTGGACAGAAGAGGTTTCTCTGGGGCCAACGTCCTGACTTTC,CASSSLDRRGFSGANVLTF
TRBJ2-1,TRBD2,TRBV20-1,.,TGCAGTGCTTCTAGACTAGCTTGGGCCCCACTTTACAATGAGCAGTTCTTC,CSASRLAWAPLYNEQFF
TRBJ1-1,.,TRBV3-1,many,TGTGCCAGCAGCCTAAACATGAACACTGAAGCTTTCTTT,CASSLNMNTEAFF
TRBJ1-5,.,TRBV4-2,medium-sized,TGTGCCAGCAGCCAAGATCCGGGCGGACAGCCCCAGCATTTT,CASSQDPGGQPQHF
TRBJ1-4,.,TRBV19,many,TGTGCCAGTAGACCCTACAGGTTATCCCCTGAAAAACTGTTTTTT,CASRPYRLSPEKLFF
TRBJ1-2,.,TRBV9,many,TGTGCCAGCAGCGTTCCAAGGGACGGTAACTATGGCTACACCTTC,CASSVPRDGNYGYTF
TRBJ2-3,.,TRBV5-4,.,TGTGCCAGCATCTCGGCGGTGGGTACAGATACGCAGTATTTT,CASISAVGTDTQYF